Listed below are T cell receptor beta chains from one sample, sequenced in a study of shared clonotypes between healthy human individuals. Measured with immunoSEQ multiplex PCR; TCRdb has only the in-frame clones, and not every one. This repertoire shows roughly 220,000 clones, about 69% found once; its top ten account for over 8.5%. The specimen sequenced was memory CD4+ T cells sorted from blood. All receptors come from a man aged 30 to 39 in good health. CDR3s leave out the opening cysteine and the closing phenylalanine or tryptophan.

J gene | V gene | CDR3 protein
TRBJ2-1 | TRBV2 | ASSGGTSAEGEQF
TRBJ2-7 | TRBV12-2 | ASRFRRDRSSEQY
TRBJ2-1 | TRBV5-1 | ASSLRTGYVNEQF
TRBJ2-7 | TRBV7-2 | ASSHRGQTPSWEQY
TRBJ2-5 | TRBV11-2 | ASSLEERETQY
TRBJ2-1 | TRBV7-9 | ASSYGLAVGEQF
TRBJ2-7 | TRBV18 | ASSPRGSEQY
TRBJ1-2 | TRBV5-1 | ASSPEGGNYGYT
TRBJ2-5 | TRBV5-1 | ASGLAGGGGETQY
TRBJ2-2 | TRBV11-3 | ASSFGTGDTGELF
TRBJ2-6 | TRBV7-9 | ASSVFKYHESRANVLT
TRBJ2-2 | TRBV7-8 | ASSLSTGFTGELF
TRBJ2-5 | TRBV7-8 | ASSLFPGGRPGETQY
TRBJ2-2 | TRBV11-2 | ASSLLVGGGELF
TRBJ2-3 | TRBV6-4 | ASSAGTSADTQY
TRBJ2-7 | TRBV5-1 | ASSMSSGRRYEQY
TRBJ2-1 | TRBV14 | ASSQLARVINEQF
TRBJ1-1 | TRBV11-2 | ASSLGGGIQAF
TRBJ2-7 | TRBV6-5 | ASSYLNRGLEQY
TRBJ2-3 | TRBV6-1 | ASSEARFVRTQY
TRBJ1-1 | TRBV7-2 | ASSFQQGATEAF
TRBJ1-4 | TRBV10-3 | AKRGINEKLF
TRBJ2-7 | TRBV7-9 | ASSLIGGTHPYEQY
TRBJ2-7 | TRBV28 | ASSPTRGYSYEQY
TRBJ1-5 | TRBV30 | AWSVLNNQPQH
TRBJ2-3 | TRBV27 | ASRDLTDTQY
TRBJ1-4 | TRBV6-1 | ASSPRGLEKLF
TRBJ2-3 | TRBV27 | ASSTPSGRLLTDTQY
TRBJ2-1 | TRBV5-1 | ASSLTSGDNEQF
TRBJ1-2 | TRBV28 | ASSLYSVGPGYT
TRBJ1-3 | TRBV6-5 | ASSTGHPFGNTIY
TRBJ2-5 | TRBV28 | ASSFIAGGKETQY
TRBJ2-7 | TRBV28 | ASRPGSSYEQY
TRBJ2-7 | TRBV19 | ASSIRTGGGEQY
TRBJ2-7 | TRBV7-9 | ASSPLGTSGSYEQY
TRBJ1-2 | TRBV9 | ASSASRDRDYSYT
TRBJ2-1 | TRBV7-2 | ASSLDHGGRSEQF
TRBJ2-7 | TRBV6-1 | ASSEGATQTYEQY
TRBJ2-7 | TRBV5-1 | ASSWTGSGEQY
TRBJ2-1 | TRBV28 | ASSFAYNEQF
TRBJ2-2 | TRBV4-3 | ASSQAANTGELF
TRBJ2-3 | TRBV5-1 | ASALVWVTDTQY
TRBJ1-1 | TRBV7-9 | ASSVTGTGRGTEAF
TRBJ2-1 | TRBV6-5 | ASSRAGLEDEQF
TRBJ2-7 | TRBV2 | ASSDYYEQY
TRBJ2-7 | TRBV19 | ASSTNNNVEQY
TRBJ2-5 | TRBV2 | ASCRSRAETQY
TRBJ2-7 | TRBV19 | ASSMVPSYEQY
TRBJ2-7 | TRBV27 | ASKLNPGGAGSGYGYEQY
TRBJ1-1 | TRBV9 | ASSVEDTHTEAF